The clone carrying this T cell receptor beta chain was seen at least ten times. Its antigen remains unknown. Germline V gives CDR1 MNHEY, CDR2 SVGAGI. This CDR3 region has 13 residues. V was trimmed by 5 bases and J by 2 bases, leaving 7 bases between them. This specimen comes from a study of T-cell memory formation after mild COVID-19. Study-level findings and limits: Detection of some responders pre-infection suggested pre-existing cross-reactive memory T cells participated. Later expanders leaned toward CD4+, whereas clones contracting from day 15 to 85 were balanced CD4/CD8.

TCRalpha and TCRbeta libraries used 5'RACE with constant-segment primers and UMIs. MiXCR, run by TCRdb on the 5' RACE reads, gives a single entry per CDR3 protein. The sample has roughly 130,000 distinct CDR3 sequences; about 5.9% are singletons. This TCR was sampled from an adult woman who had mild COVID-19 (a few samples of this study predate the infection). Cell type and time point are not known. Material for sequencing was PBMCs or a T cell subset sorted from them (not recorded which). The V call is TRBV6-5, the J call TRBJ1-3, with D uncertain. Written as DNA, the CDR3 is TGTGCCAGCAGTCGGACCGCTGGAAACACCATATATTTT. It codes for CASSRTAGNTIYF.